The 11 T cell receptor beta chains reported below all come from one sample, sequenced in a study of early T cells in non-severe SARS-CoV-2 infection. A single record per CDR3 protein comes from TCRdb applying MiXCR to the 5' RACE reads. Here the sample spans approximately 66,000 distinct CDR3 sequences, about 13% being singletons. The source material was whole blood. The receptor source for this set is an adult who was a healthcare worker with PCR-confirmed SARS-CoV-2 infection or an uninfected control (not recorded which).

This sequence joins TRBV7-9 and TRBJ2-3, with 13 bases identical to TRBD2. Germline loops: CDR1 SEHNR, CDR2 FQNEAQ (reference sequence). The V and J ends lost 4 bases and 6 bases, in that order; junction bases with no gene match: 4. This CDR3 is 15 amino acids long. As DNA, the CDR3 is TGTGCCAGCAGCTATACTAGCGGGAGGGACGATACGCAGTATTTT. It encodes CASSYTSGRDDTQYF. Combining the CDR3 with reference TRBV7-9 and TRBJ2-3 gives the whole variable domain DTGVSQNPRHKITKRGQNVTFRCDPISEHNRLYWYRQTLGQGPEFLTYFQNEAQLEKSRLLSDRFSAERPKGSFSTLEIQRTEQGDSAMYLCASSYTSGRDDTQYFGPGTRLTVL.

J is TRBJ2-2 and V is TRBV5-1; D gene unclear. V lost 4 bases to trimming and J lost 4 bases, with 14 bases between them. Germline CDR1 is SGHRS and CDR2 is YFSETQ. The CDR3 has 15 residues. The CDR3 here is CASSLSASSTGELFF. In nucleotides, the CDR3 is TGCGCCAGCAGCCTGTCGGCCAGCTCCACCGGGGAGCTGTTTTTT. Drawing the rest from reference TRBV5-1 and TRBJ2-2, the complete variable domain is KAGVTQTPRYLIKTRGQQVTLSCSPISGHRSVSWYQQTPGQGLQFLFEYFSETQRNKGNFPGRFSGRQFSNSRSEMNVSTLELGDSALYLCASSLSASSTGELFFGEGSRLTVL.

The CDR3 nucleotides read TGTGCCAGCAGCTTAGAATACCCAGATACGCAGTATTTT. Encoded protein: CASSLEYPDTQYF. The rearrangement uses TRBV7-9 and TRBJ2-3; D gene uncertain. CDR3 length equals 13 residues. Per the germline V gene, CDR1 is SEHNR and CDR2 is FQNEAQ (reference sequence). V lost 1 base to trimming and J lost 4 bases, with 6 bases between them.

V and J are TRBV10-3 and TRBJ1-2, with 8 bases matching TRBD1. Per germline, CDR1 ENHRY and CDR2 SYGVKD. The length of the CDR3 is 15 residues. V was pared by 2 bases and J by 3 bases, with 5 bases of the junction left unmatched. Written as DNA, the CDR3 is TGTGCCATCAGTGAGATAGCGGGACAGGACTATGGCTACACCTTC. Translating it yields CAISEIAGQDYGYTF.

In this sample, this clonotype turned up a few times. The chain employs TRBV3-1 and TRBJ2-7; TRBD2 matches 8 bases. The germline V gene has CDR1 LGHDT and CDR2 YNNKEL (reference sequence). V lost 0 bases to trimming and J lost 3 bases; unmatched junction nucleotides: 16. There are 19 residues in the CDR3. This CDR3 reads CASSQDWKGRRLAIYEQYF. The CDR3 bases are TGTGCCAGCAGCCAAGATTGGAAGGGGAGGAGACTAGCGATCTACGAGCAGTACTTC.

In its sample, this clonotype was seen many times. The chain links TRBV6-2 or TRBV6-3 to TRBJ2-2, with 8 positions matching TRBD1. Germline CDR1 and CDR2: MNHEY and SVGEGT. The CDR3 contains 14 residues. Trimming removed 6 bases from V and 7 bases from J; junction bases left unmatched: 7. The CDR3 bases are TGTGCCAGCAGCAGGACAGGGCAGCACGGGGAGCTGTTTTTT. It codes for CASSRTGQHGELFF.

This clonotype appeared once. This chain links TRBV27 with TRBJ2-3; D is unclear. This CDR3 comprises 13 residues. Per the germline V gene, CDR1 is MNHEY and CDR2 is SMNVEV (reference sequence). With 4 bases removed from V and 1 base from J, the gap between germline ends came to 6 bases. In DNA, the CDR3 is TGTGCCAGCAGTTCCCGGGGCACAGATACGCAGTATTTT. Translation gives CASSSRGTDTQYF.

This clonotype was counted many times. The chain joins TRBV29-1 to TRBJ2-5; 7 bases line up with TRBD1. The junction had 4 bases not matched to a gene; V was cut back by 7 bases and J by 5 bases. This CDR3 has 11 amino acids. The germline CDR1 and CDR2 sequences are SQVTM and ANQGSEA. The CDR3 DNA reads TGCAGCGGACACAGGGGCGAGACCCAGTACTTC. Amino acid sequence: CSGHRGETQYF.

The sample holds a few counts of this clonotype. The gene calls are TRBV30 and TRBJ2-2; D possibly corresponds to TRBD1 (5 bases). CDR3 length equals 14 residues. V was shortened by 4 bases and J by 4 bases, with 13 bases between the two germline ends. Germline lookup yields CDR1 GTSNPN and CDR2 SVGIG (reference sequence). CDR3 coding DNA: TGTGCCTGGACCATAGGGCAGGGCACCGGGGAGCTGTTTTTT. Translating it yields CAWTIGQGTGELFF.

This clonotype was seen many times. The rearrangement uses TRBV12-3 or TRBV12-4 and TRBJ1-2; D is unclear. There are 13 residues in the CDR3. With 5 bases removed from V and 3 bases from J, the gap between germline ends came to 10 bases. The DNA for the CDR3 is TGTGCCAGCAGTACGACATACTACTATGGCTACACCTTC. It is translated as CASSTTYYYGYTF.

V gene TRBV19 combines with J gene TRBJ2-7; D not resolved. The V end was cut by 7 bases, the J end by 5 bases, with 15 bases between. This CDR3 has 13 residues. Germline V gene lookup returns CDR1 LNHDA and CDR2 SQIVND (reference sequence). CDR3 sequence: CASTPPLGNEQYF. CDR3 coding DNA: TGTGCCAGTACCCCTCCACTGGGGAACGAGCAGTACTTC.